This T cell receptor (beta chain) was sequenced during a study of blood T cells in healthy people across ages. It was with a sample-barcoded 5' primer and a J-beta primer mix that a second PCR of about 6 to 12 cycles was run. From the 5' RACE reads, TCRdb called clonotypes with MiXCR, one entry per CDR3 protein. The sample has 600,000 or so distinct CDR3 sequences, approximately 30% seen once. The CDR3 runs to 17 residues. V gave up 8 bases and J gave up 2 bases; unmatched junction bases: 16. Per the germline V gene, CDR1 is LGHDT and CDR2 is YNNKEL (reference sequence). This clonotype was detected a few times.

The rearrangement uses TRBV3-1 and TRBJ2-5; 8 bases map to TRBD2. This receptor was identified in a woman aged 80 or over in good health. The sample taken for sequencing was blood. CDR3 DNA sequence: TGTGCCAGCCGAACCAACTACGATACTAGCGGACAAGAGACCCAGTACTTC. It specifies CASRTNYDTSGQETQYF.